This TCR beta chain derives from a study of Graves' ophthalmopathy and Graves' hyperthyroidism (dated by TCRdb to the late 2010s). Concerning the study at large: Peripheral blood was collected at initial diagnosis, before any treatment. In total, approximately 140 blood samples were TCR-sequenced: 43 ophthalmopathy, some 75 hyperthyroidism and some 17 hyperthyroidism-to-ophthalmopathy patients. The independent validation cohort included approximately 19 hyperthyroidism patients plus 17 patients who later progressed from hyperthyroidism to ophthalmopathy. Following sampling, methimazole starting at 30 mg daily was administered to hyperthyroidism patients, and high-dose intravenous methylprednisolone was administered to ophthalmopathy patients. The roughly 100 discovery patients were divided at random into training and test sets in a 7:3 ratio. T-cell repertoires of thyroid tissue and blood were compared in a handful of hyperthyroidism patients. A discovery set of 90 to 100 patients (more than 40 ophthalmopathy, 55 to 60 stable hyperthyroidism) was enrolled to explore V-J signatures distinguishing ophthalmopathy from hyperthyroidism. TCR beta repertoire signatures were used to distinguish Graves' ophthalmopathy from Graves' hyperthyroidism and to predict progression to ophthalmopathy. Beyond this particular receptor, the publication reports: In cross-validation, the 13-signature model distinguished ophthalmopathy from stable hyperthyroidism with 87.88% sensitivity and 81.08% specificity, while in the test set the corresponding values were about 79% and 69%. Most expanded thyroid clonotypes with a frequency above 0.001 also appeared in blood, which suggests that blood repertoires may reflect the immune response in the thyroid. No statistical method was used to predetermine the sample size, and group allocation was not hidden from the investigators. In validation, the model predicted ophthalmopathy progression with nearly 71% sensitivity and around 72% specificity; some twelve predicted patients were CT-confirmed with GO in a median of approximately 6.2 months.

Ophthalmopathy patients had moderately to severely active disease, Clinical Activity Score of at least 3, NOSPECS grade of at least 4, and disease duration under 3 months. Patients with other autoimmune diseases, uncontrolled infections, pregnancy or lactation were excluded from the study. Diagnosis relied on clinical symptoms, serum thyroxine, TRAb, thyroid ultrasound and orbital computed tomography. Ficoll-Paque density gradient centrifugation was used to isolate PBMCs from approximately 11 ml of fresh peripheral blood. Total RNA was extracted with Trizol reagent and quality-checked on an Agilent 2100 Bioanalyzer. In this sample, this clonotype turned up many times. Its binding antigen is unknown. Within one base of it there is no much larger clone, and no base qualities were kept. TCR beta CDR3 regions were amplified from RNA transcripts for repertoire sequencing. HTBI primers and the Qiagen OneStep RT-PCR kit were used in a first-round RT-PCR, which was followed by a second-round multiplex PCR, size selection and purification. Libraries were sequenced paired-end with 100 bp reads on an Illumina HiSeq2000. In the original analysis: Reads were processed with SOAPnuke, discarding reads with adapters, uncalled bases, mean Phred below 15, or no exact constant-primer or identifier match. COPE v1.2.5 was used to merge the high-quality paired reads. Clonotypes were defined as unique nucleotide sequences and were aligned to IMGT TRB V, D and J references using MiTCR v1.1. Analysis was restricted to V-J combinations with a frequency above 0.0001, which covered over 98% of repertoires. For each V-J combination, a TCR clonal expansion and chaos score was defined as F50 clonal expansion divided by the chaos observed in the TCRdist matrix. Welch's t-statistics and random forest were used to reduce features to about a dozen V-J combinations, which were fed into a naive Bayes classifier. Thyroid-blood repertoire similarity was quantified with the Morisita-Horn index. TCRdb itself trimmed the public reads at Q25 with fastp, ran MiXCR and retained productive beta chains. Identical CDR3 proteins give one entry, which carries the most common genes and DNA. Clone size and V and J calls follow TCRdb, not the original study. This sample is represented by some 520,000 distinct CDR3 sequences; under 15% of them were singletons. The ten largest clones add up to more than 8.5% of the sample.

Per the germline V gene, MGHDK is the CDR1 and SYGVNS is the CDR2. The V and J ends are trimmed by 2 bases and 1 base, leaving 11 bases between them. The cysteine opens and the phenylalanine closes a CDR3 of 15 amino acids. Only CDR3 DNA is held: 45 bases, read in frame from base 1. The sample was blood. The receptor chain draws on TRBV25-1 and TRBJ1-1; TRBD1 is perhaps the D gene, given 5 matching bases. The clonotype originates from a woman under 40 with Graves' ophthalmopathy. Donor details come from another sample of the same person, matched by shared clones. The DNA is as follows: TGTGCCAGCAGTGAAATTTGGGACGAGAACACTGAAGCTTTCTTT. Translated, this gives CASSEIWDENTEAFF.